The 17 T cell receptor beta chains given below trace back to one sample, sequenced in a study of cytomegalovirus exposure and HLA in healthy donors. The PCR employed 60 Vbeta primers together with 13 Jbeta primers. Measured with immunoSEQ multiplex PCR; TCRdb has only the in-frame clones, and not every one. The sample has more than 85,000 clones, roughly 83% seen once; the top ten hold 3.5% to 4.5%. Sequenced input: PBMCs. These receptors were collected from a female donor in good health and CMV-seropositive.

The CDR3 region has the DNA TGTGCCAGCAGCTTGGGCGGGGGACTCCTGGAGTATGAGCAGTTCTTC. Translation gives CASSLGGGLLEYEQFF. This chain connects TRBV7-6 to TRBJ2-1, with 7 bases that match TRBD2. Trimming at V came to 3 bases and at J to 8 bases, leaving 13 bases not matched to a gene. CDR3 length equals 16 residues. Germline values: CDR1 SGHVS, CDR2 FNYEAQ.

The chain carries TRBV6-6 and TRBJ1-1; the D is unclear. This CDR3 is 14 amino acids long. V was clipped by 0 bases and J by 5 bases, with 10 bases between them. The germline CDR1 and CDR2 sequences are MNHNY and SVGAGI (reference sequence). The DNA of the CDR3 is TGTGCCAGCAGTTACTCCCATGAGGGTACTGAAGCTTTCTTT. As protein: CASSYSHEGTEAFF.

This chain uses TRBV19 with TRBJ2-3; a weak D match, TRBD1 (6 bases). Germline lookup yields CDR1 LNHDA and CDR2 SQIVND (reference sequence). The CDR3 runs 16 residues. V was clipped by 0 bases and J by 2 bases, with 12 bases between them. DNA for the CDR3: TGTGCCAGTAGTATAGATTTGGGACACAACACAGATACGCAGTATTTT. This encodes CASSIDLGHNTDTQYF.

The chain employs TRBV10-1 and TRBJ2-5; 7 bases map to TRBD2. Germline loops: CDR1 WNHNN, CDR2 SYGVQD (reference sequence). Trimming cost V 6 bases and J 5 bases; bases outside gene matches: 6. The CDR3 has 13 amino acids. DNA for the CDR3: TGCGCCAGCAGCCGCCGGGGGGAGGAGACCCAGTACTTC. Its protein is CASSRRGEETQYF.

This chain joins TRBV6-1 and TRBJ1-2; TRBD1 is a possible D gene (5 bases). The CDR3 runs 14 residues. Germline V gene sequence: CDR1 MNHNS, CDR2 SASEGT. The V end was cut by 7 bases, the J end by 4 bases, with 16 bases between. The CDR3 reads CASNGGLGTYGYTF. The CDR3 DNA is TGTGCCAGCAACGGGGGGTTAGGGACCTATGGCTACACCTTC.

The gene calls are TRBV5-8 and TRBJ2-1; 8 bases line up with TRBD2. Germline V CDR1 and CDR2: SGHTS, YDEGEE. V lost 4 bases and J lost 6; bases outside the gene matches: 6. This CDR3 has 14 residues. The CDR3 protein is CASSAGTRVNEQFF. The CDR3 DNA follows: TGTGCCAGCAGCGCCGGGACTAGGGTCAATGAGCAGTTCTTC.

The chain has TRBV18 and TRBJ1-2; the match to TRBD1 covers 9 bases. This CDR3 comprises 15 residues. V dropped 3 bases and J dropped 4; count of bases not matched to a gene: 6. Germline CDR1 is KGHSH and CDR2 is LQKENI. CDR3 in DNA: TGTGCCAGCTCACCCACGACAGGGGGTACCTATGGCTACACCTTC. Translated, it gives CASSPTTGGTYGYTF. Filled out from reference TRBV18 and TRBJ1-2, the complete variable domain reads NAGVMQNPRHLVRRRGQEARLRCSPMKGHSHVYWYRQLPEEGLKFMVYLQKENIIDESGMPKERFSAEFPKEGPSILRIQQVVRGDSAAYFCASSPTTGGTYGYTFGSGTRLTVV.

The chain recombines TRBV25-1 with TRBJ1-2; 10 nucleotides match TRBD1. The V gene's germline CDR1 is MGHDK and CDR2 SYGVNS. V lost 6 bases to trimming and J lost 4 bases; unmatched junction nucleotides: 8. This CDR3 comprises 15 residues. CDR3 DNA sequence: TGTGCCAGCAGCGCCGACAGGGGGCAGTTCTATGGCTACACCTTC. It specifies CASSADRGQFYGYTF.

This chain connects TRBV11-3 to TRBJ1-1; D perhaps matches TRBD1 (5 bases). The V gene lost 5 bases and the J gene lost 3 bases, with 10 bases spanning the gap. CDR1 is SGHNT, CDR2 YENEEA, per germline. This CDR3 region has 13 residues. CDR3 bases: TGTGCCAGCAGCCTCGGGGGGGACACTGAAGCTTTCTTT. Encoded protein: CASSLGGDTEAFF.

This clone appeared a single time. The chain combines TRBV4-1 with TRBJ2-2; the match to TRBD2 covers 9 bases. J lost 3 bases, V lost 5 bases, and 7 bases had no gene match. CDR1 is MGHRA and CDR2 is YSYEKL in the germline V gene. This CDR3 region has 16 residues. The CDR3 loop reads CASSEGQRGDTGELFF. In nucleotides, the CDR3 is TGCGCCAGCAGCGAAGGGCAGCGGGGGGACACCGGGGAGCTGTTTTTT.

The chain uses TRBV19 and TRBJ2-6, with TRBD1 matching 7 bases. Germline V gene data show CDR1 as LNHDA and CDR2 as SQIVND (reference sequence). The CDR3 has 16 amino acids. V lost 10 bases to trimming and J lost 2 bases; unmatched junction nucleotides: 11. CDR3 residues: CATQGPIVTGANVLTF. The CDR3 nucleotides are TGTGCCACACAGGGGCCCATAGTAACTGGGGCCAACGTCCTGACTTTC.

The chain is built from TRBV7-9 and TRBJ2-1, with TRBD2 matching 7 bases. The CDR3 runs to 16 residues. V trimming: 2 bases; J trimming: 9 bases; junction bases outside the gene matches: 13. Germline V lookup: CDR1 SEHNR, CDR2 FQNEAQ (reference sequence). CDR3 DNA: TGTGCCAGCAGCTTAATCCTTGGCGGGAGTGGTGGTGAGCAGTTCTTC. Amino acids: CASSLILGGSGGEQFF.

The gene calls are TRBV11-3 and TRBJ2-3; 13 nucleotides match TRBD2. With V trimmed by 4 bases and J by 4 bases, 5 bases remained unmatched. The CDR3 runs to 16 residues. CDR1 SGHNT and CDR2 YENEEA come from the germline V gene. CDR3: CASSSGLAGAPDTQYF. CDR3 nucleotide sequence: TGTGCCAGCAGCTCCGGACTAGCGGGGGCTCCAGATACGCAGTATTTT.

The chain joins TRBV19 to TRBJ2-1, with 8 bases fitting TRBD2. CDR3 size: 13 residues. V shed 6 bases, J shed 7 bases, and the junction held 5 bases outside the gene matches. Germline CDR1 reads LNHDA; CDR2 reads SQIVND (reference sequence). CDR3 in amino acids: CASSGGGWNEQFF. CDR3 nucleotide sequence: TGTGCCAGTAGCGGGGGGGGTTGGAATGAGCAGTTCTTC. The full variable domain, its missing parts supplied by reference TRBV19 and TRBJ2-1, is DGGITQSPKYLFRKEGQNVTLSCEQNLNHDAMYWYRQDPGQGLRLIYYSQIVNDFQKGDIAEGYSVSREKKESFPLTVTSAQKNPTAFYLCASSGGGWNEQFFGPGTRLTVL.

The gene calls are TRBV25-1 and TRBJ1-5, with D perhaps TRBD1 (5 bases). The CDR3 spans 14 residues. Germline values: CDR1 MGHDK, CDR2 SYGVNS. The germline V and J ends were trimmed by 6 bases and 2 bases, with 11 bases remaining between them. This CDR3 reads CASRSQGGNQPQHF. As DNA, the CDR3 is TGTGCCAGCAGGTCTCAGGGTGGCAATCAGCCCCAGCATTTT.

The J gene is TRBJ2-1, the V gene TRBV5-1, with D maybe TRBD2 (6 bases). This CDR3 is 15 amino acids long. Between the trimmed V and J ends, which lost 4 bases and 1 base, there was a span of 12 bases. Germline assignment: CDR1 SGHRS and CDR2 YFSETQ. CDR3 amino acids: CASSLGTPSYNEQFF. CDR3 nucleotide sequence: TGCGCCAGCAGCCTCGGGACTCCTTCCTACAATGAGCAGTTCTTC.

The rearrangement links TRBV18 to TRBJ2-1; 9 nucleotides match TRBD2. The CDR3 consists of 19 residues. CDR1 and CDR2 (germline): KGHSH, LQKENI. J lost 6 bases, V lost 6 bases, and 21 bases had no gene match. The chain's CDR3 is CASSRSGGGAAPKGNEQFF. DNA for the CDR3: TGTGCCAGCTCGCGGAGTGGCGGGGGGGCAGCCCCTAAGGGCAATGAGCAGTTCTTC.